One and the same sample provided the 20 T cell receptor beta chains below, sequenced in a study of blood T cells in healthy people across ages. A second PCR of about 7 to 11 cycles used a sample-barcoded 5' primer and a J-beta primer mix. One entry per CDR3 protein, called by TCRdb with MiXCR from the 5' RACE reads. The sample holds about 620,000 distinct CDR3 sequences, roughly half seen once. Input material: blood. The origin of the receptors is a woman of 80 years or more in good health.

Many counts were recorded for this clonotype. CDR3 sequence (DNA): TGTGCCACCAGTGACCACCGGCTCGGTGAGCAGTTCTTC. Its translation: CATSDHRLGEQFF. The chain carries TRBV24-1 and TRBJ2-1; the D is unclear. V was clipped by 4 bases and J by 9 bases, with 12 bases between them. Germline V lookup: CDR1 KGHDR, CDR2 SFDVKD. CDR3 size: 13 residues.

The chain links TRBV5-1 to TRBJ2-3; 10 nucleotides match TRBD1. Germline CDR1 reads SGHRS; CDR2 reads YFSETQ. The J segment lost 7 bases and the V segment lost 2 bases, leaving 7 bases of the junction unmatched. This CDR3 has 15 amino acids. The CDR3: CASSFDRGPTNTQYF. CDR3 DNA sequence: TGCGCCAGCAGCTTCGACAGGGGGCCGACAAATACGCAGTATTTT.

The rearrangement uses TRBV24-1 and TRBJ2-1; weak D call: TRBD1 (6 bases). Trimming removed 1 base from V and 9 bases from J, with 15 bases in between. Germline-derived CDR1 and CDR2 are KGHDR and SFDVKD. The CDR3 is made up of 15 amino acids. CDR3 nucleotide sequence: TGTGCCACCAGTGATTTCTGGGGGCGGACCGGTGAGCAGTTCTTC. Translation gives CATSDFWGRTGEQFF.

This clonotype was observed once. The genes are TRBV5-1 and TRBJ1-4, with 8 bases identical to TRBD1. Germline CDR1 reads SGHRS; CDR2 reads YFSETQ. V trimming: 5 bases; J trimming: 8 bases; junction bases outside the gene matches: 11. This CDR3 has 15 amino acids. The CDR3 reads CASSQTGGRSEKLFF. CDR3 in DNA: TGCGCCAGCAGTCAAACAGGGGGTAGAAGCGAAAAACTGTTTTTT.

This clonotype was recorded at least ten times. The chain links TRBV30 to TRBJ2-1, with D uncertain. The germline gives CDR1 GTSNPN, CDR2 SVGIG (reference sequence). V was clipped by 2 bases and J by 10 bases, with 9 bases between them. The CDR3 contains 11 residues. DNA of the CDR3: TGTGCCTGGAGTCTCACCCGGGAGCAGTTCTTC. Its protein is CAWSLTREQFF.

The table lists this clonotype with a few counts. The J gene is TRBJ1-2, the V gene TRBV7-9, with a weak D call TRBD1 (5 bases). The CDR3 is made up of 13 amino acids. Trimming stripped 1 base from V and 3 bases from J, with 6 bases between. Germline-derived CDR1 and CDR2 are SEHNR and FQNEAQ (reference sequence). The CDR3, as DNA: TGTGCCAGCAGCTTAGGGGGCTACTATGGCTACACCTTC. Translated, it gives CASSLGGYYGYTF.

The J gene is TRBJ2-2, the V gene TRBV3-1, with 13 nucleotides matching TRBD2. CDR3 length: 14 residues. Germline V lookup: CDR1 LGHDT, CDR2 YNNKEL (reference sequence). The junction had 5 bases not matched to a gene; V was cut back by 9 bases and J by 7 bases. The CDR3 is CASTGTSGVGELFF. The CDR3, as DNA: TGTGCCAGTACCGGGACTAGCGGGGTCGGGGAGCTGTTTTTT.

This clonotype was counted at least ten times. This chain uses TRBV6-5 with TRBJ2-7; TRBD2 matches 11 bases. Germline CDR1 MNHEY, CDR2 SVGAGI. J gave up 1 base and V 0 bases, and 11 bases lay outside the gene matches. This CDR3 has 19 residues. CDR3 amino acids: CASSYSLPSGRPKSYEQYF. CDR3 DNA sequence: TGTGCCAGCAGTTACTCGTTACCTAGCGGGAGGCCGAAATCCTACGAGCAGTACTTC.

This clonotype was counted ten times or more. V gene TRBV29-1 combines with J gene TRBJ1-2, with unresolved D. The CDR3 sequence is 14 residues long. From germline, CDR1 is SQVTM and CDR2 ANQGSEA. Trimming cost V 0 bases and J 4 bases, with 12 bases left between them. The CDR3 sequence: CSVEDRGRAYGYTF. The CDR3 DNA follows: TGCAGCGTTGAAGATCGAGGGAGGGCCTATGGCTACACCTTC.

V is TRBV3-1 and J is TRBJ2-5; 11 bases are shared with TRBD1. Germline V lookup: CDR1 LGHDT, CDR2 YNNKEL (reference sequence). V shed 1 base and J 3 bases; nucleotides not matched to a gene: 4. The CDR3 loop spans 16 amino acids. The CDR3 protein is CASSQVPGQGEETQYF. As DNA, the CDR3 is TGTGCCAGCAGCCAAGTGCCGGGACAGGGGGAAGAGACCCAGTACTTC.

The chain has TRBV29-1 and TRBJ2-5; TRBD2 agrees at 10 bases. There are 13 residues in the CDR3. V shed 6 bases and J 4 bases; nucleotides not matched to a gene: 5. Germline V CDR1 and CDR2: SQVTM, ANQGSEA. Here the CDR3 DNA reads TGCAGCGTAGAGCGGGGGGGCCCAGAGACCCAGTACTTC. Translation: CSVERGGPETQYF.

The rearrangement links TRBV6-5 to TRBJ2-1, with D possibly matching TRBD2 (5 bases). CDR1 and CDR2 (germline): MNHEY, SVGAGI. V was clipped by 6 bases and J by 5 bases, with 11 bases between them. This CDR3 spans 13 amino acids. Here the CDR3 reads CASSQLRDNEQFF. The DNA for the CDR3 is TGTGCCAGCAGCCAGTTGAGGGACAATGAGCAGTTCTTC.

This chain connects TRBV5-1 to TRBJ2-1; D may be TRBD2 (6 bases). The J call is in doubt because the DNA end fits TRBJ2-7 better. CDR3 length: 13 residues. CDR1 SGHRS and CDR2 YFSETQ come from the germline V gene. In DNA form, the CDR3 reads TGCGCCAGCACCTGGGGGGAGAACTACGAGCAGTACTTC. It encodes CASTWGENYEQYF.

The chain carries TRBV5-1 and TRBJ2-7; unclear D gene. Germline assignment: CDR1 SGHRS and CDR2 YFSETQ. The CDR3 runs 14 residues. Trimming took 0 bases from V and 4 from J, leaving 11 bases between them. The CDR3 here is CASSLADNRYEQYF. The CDR3 nucleotides are TGCGCCAGCAGCTTGGCCGACAACCGTTACGAGCAGTACTTC. Full variable domain (outside the CDR3, taken from reference TRBV5-1 and TRBJ2-7): KAGVTQTPRYLIKTRGQQVTLSCSPISGHRSVSWYQQTPGQGLQFLFEYFSETQRNKGNFPGRFSGRQFSNSRSEMNVSTLELGDSALYLCASSLADNRYEQYFGPGTRLTVT.

This chain links TRBV12-3 or TRBV12-4 with TRBJ2-3; 10 bases fit TRBD1. Trimming at V came to 3 bases and at J to 2 bases, leaving 5 bases not matched to a gene. This CDR3 contains 16 residues. CDR3 coding DNA: TGTGCCAGCAGTTTCTGGGGGACAGGGGTCACAGATACGCAGTATTTT. Translating it yields CASSFWGTGVTDTQYF.

A note on this clonotype: A much larger clone is a single base away; this may be a read error. The chain has TRBV29-1 and TRBJ2-3; D may be TRBD2 (5 bases). The germline V gene encodes CDR1 SQVTM and CDR2 ANQGSEA. The CDR3 length is 14 residues. In DNA, the CDR3 is TGCAGCGTCCTAGCACCAAAGAGGGCAGATATGCAGTATTTT. Amino acids: CSVLAPKRADMQYF.

This clonotype has a count of ten or more. The chain carries TRBV6-5 and TRBJ2-6; TRBD1 agrees at 8 bases. Germline V gene lookup returns CDR1 MNHEY and CDR2 SVGAGI. With V trimmed by 6 bases and J by 1 base, 2 bases remained unmatched. The CDR3 consists of 15 residues. The CDR3 bases are TGTGCCAGCAGCCGGACAGGGTCTGGGGCCAACGTCCTGACTTTC. Its translation: CASSRTGSGANVLTF.

A single count supports this clonotype. CDR3 DNA: TGCAGCGTTGACTTGACTAGCGGGGGGGCAGATACGCAGTATTTT. Amino acids: CSVDLTSGGADTQYF. The rearrangement joins TRBV29-1 to TRBJ2-3, with 14 bases fitting TRBD2. Per the germline V gene, CDR1 is SQVTM and CDR2 is ANQGSEA. The CDR3 has 15 amino acids. V shed 3 bases, J shed 4 bases, and the junction held 3 bases outside the gene matches.

Note on this clonotype: This may come from a read error, since a much larger clone is one base off. V gene TRBV12-3 or TRBV12-4 combines with J gene TRBJ2-1, with a tentative D call TRBD1 (8 bases). This CDR3 has 16 amino acids. CDR3 protein: CTSRGGLRTGNNEQFF. Written as DNA, the CDR3 is TGTACCAGCAGGGGGGGCTTGAGGACAGGGAACAATGAGCAGTTCTTC.

Of note for this clonotype: A much bigger clone sits one base away, suggesting this may be a read error. The chain joins TRBV20-1 to TRBJ2-4; 7 positions agree with TRBD2. CDR3 length: 13 residues. V was pared by 2 bases and J by 5 bases, with 3 bases of the junction left unmatched. Germline loops: CDR1 DFQATT, CDR2 SNEGSKA (reference sequence). Written as DNA, the CDR3 is TGCAGTGCTAGAAGCAGCGGGGAAAACATTCAGTACTTC. It codes for CSARSSGENIQYF.